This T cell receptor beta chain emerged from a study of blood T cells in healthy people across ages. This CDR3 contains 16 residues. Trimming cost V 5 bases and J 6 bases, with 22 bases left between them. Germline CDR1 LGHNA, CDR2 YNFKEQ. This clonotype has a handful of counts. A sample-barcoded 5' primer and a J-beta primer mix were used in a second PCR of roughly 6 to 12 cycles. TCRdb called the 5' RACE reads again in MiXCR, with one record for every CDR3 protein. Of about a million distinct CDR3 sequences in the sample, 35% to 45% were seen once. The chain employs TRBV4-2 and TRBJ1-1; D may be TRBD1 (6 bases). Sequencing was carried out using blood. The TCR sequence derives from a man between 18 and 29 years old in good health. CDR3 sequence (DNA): TGTGCCAGCAGCTTACAACCAGGGGAGTCCGATTCTGAAGCTTTCTTT. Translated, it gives CASSLQPGESDSEAFF.